This T cell receptor (beta chain) stems from a study of T cells in Graves' hyperthyroidism and ophthalmopathy (dated by TCRdb to about 2019). With respect to the entire study: Peripheral blood was sampled at the time of initial diagnosis, prior to any treatment. Once sampling was done, hyperthyroidism patients were given methimazole at a starting dose of 30 mg daily, whereas ophthalmopathy patients were given high-dose intravenous methylprednisolone. The study also compared thyroid tissue and blood T-cell repertoires from roughly six Graves' hyperthyroidism patients. Prospective prediction of ophthalmopathy was tested in an independent validation cohort consisting of 18 to 20 hyperthyroidism patients and more than 15 patients who later progressed to ophthalmopathy. The paper reports TCR Vbeta CDR3 sequencing of fewer than 150 peripheral blood samples: under 45 ophthalmopathy, under 80 hyperthyroidism and around 17 progressor patients. To identify TCR V-J signatures that set the groups apart, the researchers used a discovery cohort of 95 to 100 patients, made up of roughly 40 with Graves' ophthalmopathy and some 56 with stable Graves' hyperthyroidism. The roughly 90 discovery patients were divided at random into training and test sets in a 7:3 ratio. The paper as a whole reports these results and caveats: Blood samples also contained most of the expanded thyroid clonotypes (frequency above 0.001), which suggests that blood repertoires may reflect thyroid immune responses. Sample size was not statistically predetermined, and blinding of investigators to group allocation was not performed. During validation, the model predicted progression to ophthalmopathy a median of about 5.9 months ahead of onset, with almost 71% sensitivity and 72% to 80% specificity. Ophthalmopathy was separated from stable hyperthyroidism by a 13 V-J signature model, with approximately 89% sensitivity and 81% to 82% specificity obtained in cross-validation and 80%/75% obtained in testing.

About this clonotype itself: What this receptor recognizes is not known. No qualities accompany the bases; no much larger clone lies one base away.

Taken from cysteine to phenylalanine, the CDR3 has 12 residues. Left in the record is the CDR3 DNA by itself, 36 bases read in frame from the first base. At the junction V is shortened by 2 bases and J by 7 bases, with 11 bases in between. CDR1 GTSNPN and CDR2 SVGIG were looked up in the germline V gene (reference sequence). Graves' hyperthyroidism was defined as stable when no progression to ophthalmopathy occurred over 18 months of follow-up. Hyperthyroidism patients were aged 18 to 65 years and newly diagnosed, with disease duration of less than 2 months. Exclusion was applied to patients with uncontrolled infections, other autoimmune diseases, pregnancy or lactation. Diagnoses were based on clinical symptoms, serum thyroxine and TRAb, thyroid ultrasound and orbital computed tomography. PBMCs were isolated from about 9.1 ml of fresh peripheral blood by Ficoll-Paque density gradient centrifugation. Trizol reagent was used to extract total RNA, and RNA quality was then checked on an Agilent 2100 Bioanalyzer.

The TCR beta CDR3 regions were amplified from the RNA transcripts. The first round of RT-PCR for the TCR CDR3 was performed with the HTBI primer set and the Qiagen OneStep RT-PCR kit. Libraries were constructed in a second round of multiplex PCR, after which size selection and purification were performed. Sequencing of the libraries was done on an Illumina HiSeq2000 using paired-end 100 bp reads. The authors' pipeline ran thus. Raw data were processed with SOAPnuke, discarding reads with adapters, uncalled bases, mean Phred below 15, or no exact constant-primer or identifier match. High-quality paired reads were merged using COPE v1.2.5, and each unique nucleotide sequence was defined as a clonotype. MiTCR v1.1 was used to align clonotypes to the IMGT TRBV, TRBD and TRBJ reference segments. Analysis was restricted to V-J combinations with a frequency above 0.0001, which covered roughly 99% of repertoires. A TCS score was defined as the ratio of F50 (clonal expansion) to E x V (chaos), with BLOSUM62-based TCRdist applied between CDR3 peptides within each V-J. Welch's t-statistics and random forest reduced 450 to 600 V-J features to 13, which were used in a naive Bayes classifier (R e1071). Through fastp at Q25 and MiXCR, TCRdb rebuilt clones from the public reads, retaining in-frame beta chains. Identical CDR3 proteins give one entry, which carries the most common genes and DNA. The V and J calls here are based on TCRdb, not the publication. The sample table lists around 400,000 distinct CDR3 sequences, less than 15% of them with a count of one. 9.2% of the sample goes to the ten largest clones.

Rearrangement joined TRBV30 to TRBJ1-2; the D gene cannot be named for sure. Material: blood. The sequence came from a woman between 18 and 29 years old with Graves' hyperthyroidism. CDR3 region: CAWSLANSGYTF. The DNA is as follows: TGTGCCTGGAGTCTGGCTAACAGTGGCTACACCTTC.